The 11 T cell receptor beta chains in this list originate from one sample, sequenced in a study of cytomegalovirus exposure and HLA in healthy donors. The PCR contained 60 Vbeta and 13 Jbeta primers. This table comes from immunoSEQ multiplex PCR, and its TCRdb copy is limited to in-frame clones, with some not included. The table gives some 60,000 clones; the top ten clones make up 5% to 5.5% of it. Sequences were obtained from PBMCs. These receptors originate from a man between 25 and 39 years old in good health and CMV-seropositive.

V gene TRBV11-3 combines with J gene TRBJ2-2; D gene uncertain. CDR1 is SGHNT, CDR2 YENEEA, per germline. The CDR3 consists of 13 residues. Trimming pared 8 bases from V and 6 bases from J, leaving 13 bases between. This CDR3 reads CASELRGPGELFF. DNA of the CDR3: TGTGCCAGCGAACTTCGCGGCCCCGGGGAGCTGTTTTTT. The full variable domain, its missing parts supplied by reference TRBV11-3 and TRBJ2-2, is EAGVVQSPRYKIIEKKQPVAFWCNPISGHNTLYWYLQNLGQGPELLIRYENEEAVDDSQLPKDRFSAERLKGVDSTLKIQPAELGDSAVYLCASELRGPGELFFGEGSRLTVL.

This chain links TRBV5-6 with TRBJ1-4; D is perhaps TRBD1 (6 bases). The CDR3 runs 16 residues. Germline CDR1 is SGHDT and CDR2 is YYEEEE. The V gene lost 4 bases and the J gene lost 7 bases, with 20 bases spanning the gap. The CDR3: CASSAGGGPRSEKLFF. The CDR3 DNA sequence: TGTGCCAGCAGCGCGGGCGGGGGGCCCCGATCTGAAAAACTGTTTTTT.

The chain joins TRBV6-1 to TRBJ1-6; 10 nucleotides match TRBD1. V lost 6 bases and J lost 7; bases outside the gene matches: 3. This CDR3 region has 14 residues. Germline assignment: CDR1 MNHNS and CDR2 SASEGT. CDR3 nucleotides: TGTGCCAGCAGCGGACAGGGGGAGAATTCACCCCTCCACTTT. This gives the protein CASSGQGENSPLHF.

The J gene is TRBJ2-7, the V gene TRBV7-9, with 7 bases fitting TRBD1. V trimming: 3 bases; J trimming: 2 bases; junction bases outside the gene matches: 1. Germline lookup yields CDR1 SEHNR and CDR2 FQNEAQ (reference sequence). CDR3 length equals 13 residues. The CDR3 protein is CASSLGTAYEQYF. For the CDR3, the DNA is TGTGCCAGCAGCTTGGGGACAGCCTACGAGCAGTACTTC. Looking up the rest from reference TRBV7-9 and TRBJ2-7 gives the full variable domain: DTGVSQNPRHKITKRGQNVTFRCDPISEHNRLYWYRQTLGQGPEFLTYFQNEAQLEKSRLLSDRFSAERPKGSFSTLEIQRTEQGDSAMYLCASSLGTAYEQYFGPGTRLTVT.

The chain recombines TRBV7-9 with TRBJ2-2; TRBD2 matches 15 bases. The CDR3 runs 19 residues. Per the germline V gene, CDR1 is SEHNR and CDR2 is FQNEAQ (reference sequence). V was clipped by 5 bases and J by 1 base; unmatched bases: 8. CDR3: CASSPRRGLAGGNTGELFF. CDR3 DNA sequence: TGTGCCAGCAGCCCAAGGAGGGGACTAGCGGGGGGGAACACCGGGGAGCTGTTTTTT.

The rearrangement uses TRBV29-1 and TRBJ1-1, with D possibly being TRBD1 (6 bases). The CDR3 has 12 residues. CDR1 SQVTM and CDR2 ANQGSEA come from the germline V gene. Trimming removed 7 bases at V and 6 bases at J, with 15 bases between. In DNA form, the CDR3 reads TGCAGCGCCAATACAGGGATGGCTGAAGCTTTCTTT. Protein product: CSANTGMAEAFF.

The rearrangement uses TRBV30 and TRBJ2-3; tentatively, D is TRBD1 (6 bases). Looked up from germline, CDR1 is GTSNPN and CDR2 is SVGIG (reference sequence). V gave up 2 bases and J gave up 4 bases, with 13 bases separating them. The CDR3 is 14 amino acids. The CDR3 coding sequence is TGTGCCTGGAGTTTGGGGGCTCTAGCAGATACGCAGTATTTT. Protein product: CAWSLGALADTQYF. The entire variable domain, with the rest obtained from reference TRBV30 and TRBJ2-3, is as follows: SQTIHQWPATLVQPVGSPLSLECTVEGTSNPNLYWYRQAAGRGLQLLFYSVGIGQISSEVPQNLSASRPQDRQFILSSKKLLLSDSGFYLCAWSLGALADTQYFGPGTRLTVL.

The chain employs TRBV9 and TRBJ2-5; possible D gene TRBD1, 5 bases. V dropped 0 bases and J dropped 5 bases, with 11 bases sitting between them. The germline V gene encodes CDR1 SGDLS and CDR2 YYNGEE. This CDR3 comprises 14 residues. The CDR3 is CASSVGQGRETQYF. The CDR3 nucleotides read TGTGCCAGCAGCGTAGGCCAGGGTCGGGAGACCCAGTACTTC.

V is TRBV9 and J is TRBJ2-5; 8 bases line up with TRBD2. Germline loops: CDR1 SGDLS, CDR2 YYNGEE. The CDR3 totals 14 residues. J gave up 4 bases and V 4 bases, and 6 bases lay outside the gene matches. The CDR3 reads CASSLFGGAETQYF. CDR3 coding DNA: TGTGCCAGCAGCTTATTCGGGGGGGCAGAGACCCAGTACTTC.

The CDR3 region has the DNA TGTGCCAGTAAGGGACAGAGTAATCAGCCCCAGCATTTT. Its protein is CASKGQSNQPQHF. V is TRBV19 and J is TRBJ1-5; 7 bases fit TRBD1. V shed 7 bases and J 4 bases; nucleotides not matched to a gene: 4. CDR1 and CDR2 (germline): LNHDA, SQIVND (reference sequence). The CDR3 runs to 13 residues.

This chain links TRBV28 with TRBJ2-7, with TRBD2 matching over 10 bases. Germline V CDR1 and CDR2: MDHEN, SYDVKM. CDR3 length equals 14 residues. Trimming removed 6 bases from V and 3 bases from J; junction bases left unmatched: 5. DNA of the CDR3: TGTGCCAGCAGGGCTAGCGGGAGTAGCTACGAGCAGTACTTC. Protein product: CASRASGSSYEQYF.